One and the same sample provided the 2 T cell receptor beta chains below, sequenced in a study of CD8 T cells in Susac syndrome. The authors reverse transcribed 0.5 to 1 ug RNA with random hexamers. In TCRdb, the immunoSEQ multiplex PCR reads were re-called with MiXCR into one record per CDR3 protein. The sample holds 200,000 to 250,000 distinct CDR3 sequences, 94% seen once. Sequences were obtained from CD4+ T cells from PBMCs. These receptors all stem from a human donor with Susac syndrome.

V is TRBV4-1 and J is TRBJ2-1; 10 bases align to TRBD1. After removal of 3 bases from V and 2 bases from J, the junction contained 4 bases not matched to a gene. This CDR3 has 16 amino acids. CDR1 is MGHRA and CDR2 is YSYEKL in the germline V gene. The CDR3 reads CASSHRQGATYNEQFF. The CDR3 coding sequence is TGCGCCAGCAGCCACCGACAGGGGGCAACCTACAATGAGCAGTTCTTC.

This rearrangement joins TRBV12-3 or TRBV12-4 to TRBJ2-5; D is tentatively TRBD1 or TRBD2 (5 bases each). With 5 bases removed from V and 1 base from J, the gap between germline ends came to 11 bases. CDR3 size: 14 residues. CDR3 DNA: TGTGCCAGCAGTGTTAGGGACCCCCAAGAGACCCAGTACTTC. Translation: CASSVRDPQETQYF.